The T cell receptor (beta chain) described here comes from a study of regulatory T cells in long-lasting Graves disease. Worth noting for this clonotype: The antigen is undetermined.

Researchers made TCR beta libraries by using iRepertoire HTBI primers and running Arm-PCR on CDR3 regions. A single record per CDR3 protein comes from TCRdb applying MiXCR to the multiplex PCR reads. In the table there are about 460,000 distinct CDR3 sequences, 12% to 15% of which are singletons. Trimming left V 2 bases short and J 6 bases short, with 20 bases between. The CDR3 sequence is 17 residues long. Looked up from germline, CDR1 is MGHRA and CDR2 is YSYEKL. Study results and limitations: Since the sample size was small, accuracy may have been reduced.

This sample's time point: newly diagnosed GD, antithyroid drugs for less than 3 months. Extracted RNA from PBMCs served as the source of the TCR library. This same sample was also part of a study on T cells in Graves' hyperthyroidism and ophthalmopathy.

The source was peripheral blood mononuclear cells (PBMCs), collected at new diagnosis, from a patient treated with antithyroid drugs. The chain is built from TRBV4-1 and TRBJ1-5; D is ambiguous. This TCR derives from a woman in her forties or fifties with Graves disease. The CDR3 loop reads CASSQTLRASQSQPQHF. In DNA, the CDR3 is TGCGCCAGCAGCCAAACCTTAAGGGCTTCGCAATCTCAGCCCCAGCATTTT.